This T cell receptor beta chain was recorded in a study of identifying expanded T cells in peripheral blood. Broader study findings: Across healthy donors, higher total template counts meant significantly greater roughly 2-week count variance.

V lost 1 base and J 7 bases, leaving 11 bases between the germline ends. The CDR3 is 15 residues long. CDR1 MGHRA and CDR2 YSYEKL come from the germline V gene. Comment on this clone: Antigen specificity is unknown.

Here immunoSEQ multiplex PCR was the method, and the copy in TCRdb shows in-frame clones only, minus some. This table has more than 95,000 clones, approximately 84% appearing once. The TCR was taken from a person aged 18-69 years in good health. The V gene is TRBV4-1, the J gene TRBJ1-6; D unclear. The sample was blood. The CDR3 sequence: CASSQGMGSNSPLHF. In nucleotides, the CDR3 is TGCGCCAGCAGCCAAGGAATGGGTTCGAATTCACCCCTCCACTTT.